The sequence of this TCR beta chain was determined in a study of blood T cell repertoires in COVID-19. The table came from immunoSEQ multiplex PCR; TCRdb's copy has only in-frame clones and leaves some out. The top ten hold approximately 0.93% of the sample, which has about 62,000 clones, around 87% seen once. The CDR3 extends over 14 amino acids. V lost 0 bases and J 7 bases, leaving 8 bases between the germline ends. Germline V gene sequence: CDR1 SGHRS, CDR2 YFSETQ. V usage is TRBV5-1 and J usage is TRBJ1-6; maybe TRBD1 (5 bases). The sequenced sample consisted of peripheral blood. The clonotype originates from a man in his 70s with acute or convalescent COVID-19. CDR3 in DNA: TGCGCCAGCAGCTTGGTACAGGAGAATTCACCCCTCCACTTT. This encodes CASSLVQENSPLHF.